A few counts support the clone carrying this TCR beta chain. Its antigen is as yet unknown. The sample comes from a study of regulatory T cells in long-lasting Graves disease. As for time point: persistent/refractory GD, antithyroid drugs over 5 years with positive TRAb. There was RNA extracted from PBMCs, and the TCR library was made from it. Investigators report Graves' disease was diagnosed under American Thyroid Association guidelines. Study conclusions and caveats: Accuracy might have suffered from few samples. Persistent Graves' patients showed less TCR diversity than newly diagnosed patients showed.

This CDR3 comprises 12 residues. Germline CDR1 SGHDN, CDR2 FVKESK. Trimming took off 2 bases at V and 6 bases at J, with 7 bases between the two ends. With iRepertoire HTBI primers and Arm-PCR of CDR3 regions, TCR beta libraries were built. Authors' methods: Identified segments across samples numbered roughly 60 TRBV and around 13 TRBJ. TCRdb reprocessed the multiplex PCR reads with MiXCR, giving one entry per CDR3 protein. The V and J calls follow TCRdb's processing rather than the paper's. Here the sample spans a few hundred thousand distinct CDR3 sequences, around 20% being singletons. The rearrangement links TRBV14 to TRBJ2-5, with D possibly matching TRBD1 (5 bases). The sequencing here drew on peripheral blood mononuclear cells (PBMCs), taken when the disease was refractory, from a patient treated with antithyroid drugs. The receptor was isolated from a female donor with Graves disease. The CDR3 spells CASSQWTKTQYF. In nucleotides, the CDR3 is TGTGCCAGCAGCCAATGGACAAAGACCCAGTACTTC.